This TCR beta chain was identified during a study of response to subunit inactivated influenza vaccine. Findings and limits, study-wide: New T cells are recruited in small numbers by each seasonal influenza vaccination, according to the authors' suggestion.

Trimming stripped 3 bases from V and 1 base from J, with 19 bases between. The CDR3 has 16 amino acids. Germline CDR1 and CDR2: DFQATT and SNEGSKA (reference sequence). TCRdb reanalysed the RT-PCR reads using MiXCR and keeps one entry per CDR3 protein. The table lists roughly 190,000 distinct CDR3 sequences, roughly an eighth of them singletons. This clonotype has at least ten counts. The antigen is unknown. Sample: CD8+ T cells sorted from PBMCs, taken more than 4 days after vaccination. The sequence came from a man aged 50 to 59 who received an inactivated influenza vaccine. This chain links TRBV20-1 with TRBJ2-7, with D unclear. DNA for the CDR3: TGCAGTGCTAGTTCGGCCACGACAACCCAATCCTACGAGCAGTACTTC. It yields the protein CSASSATTTQSYEQYF.